Reported below is one T cell receptor beta chain. Antigen: not known. A CD45RA+ naive subset and a CD45RA-negative memory subset were split from CD4+ cells. The data are from a study of shared clonotypes between healthy human individuals. Study-level findings and limits: Non-shared clonotypes displayed generation probabilities falling below those of clonotypes present in all four donors.

TCRdb keeps only in-frame clones here, not all; method: immunoSEQ multiplex PCR. The top ten clones hold around 0.14% of a sample with 2,500,000 or so clones, approximately 92% of them seen once. Germline V lookup: CDR1 SGHNT, CDR2 YYREEE (reference sequence). The CDR3 sequence is 15 residues long. Unmatched junction bases numbered 2, after V lost 4 bases and J lost 2 bases. V and J are TRBV5-4 and TRBJ2-1; 11 bases match TRBD2. The sample was naive CD4+ T cells sorted from blood. Subset reported: CD45RA+ positively selected. This receptor was taken from a young man in good health. This CDR3 is CASSPTSGTYNEQFF. CDR3 DNA: TGTGCCAGCAGCCCGACTAGCGGGACCTACAATGAGCAGTTCTTC. The full variable domain, completed using reference TRBV5-4 and TRBJ2-1, is ETGVTQSPTHLIKTRGQQVTLRCSSQSGHNTVSWYQQALGQGPQFIFQYYREEENGRGNFPPRFSGLQFPNYSSELNVNALELDDSALYLCASSPTSGTYNEQFFGPGTRLTVL.